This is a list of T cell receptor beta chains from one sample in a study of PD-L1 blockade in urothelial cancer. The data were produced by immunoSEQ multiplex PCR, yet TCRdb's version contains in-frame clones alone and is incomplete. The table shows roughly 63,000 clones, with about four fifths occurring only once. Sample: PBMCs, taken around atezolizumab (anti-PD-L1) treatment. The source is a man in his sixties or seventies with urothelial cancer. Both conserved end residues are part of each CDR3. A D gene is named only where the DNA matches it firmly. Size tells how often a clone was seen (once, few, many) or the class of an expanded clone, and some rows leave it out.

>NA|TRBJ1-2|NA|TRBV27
TGTGCCAGCAGTCTGGGGGCGCTGGGCGGCTACACCTTC
CASSLGALGGYTF
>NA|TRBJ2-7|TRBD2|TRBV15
TGTGCCACCAGCAGAGGGCGGGGGAACTACGAGCAGTACTTC
CATSRGRGNYEQYF
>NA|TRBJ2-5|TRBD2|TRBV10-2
TGCGCCAGCACTTTAGCGGGGGGACGGCAAGAGACCCAGTACTTC
CASTLAGGRQETQYF
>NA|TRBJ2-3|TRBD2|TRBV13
TGTGCCAGCAGCTCGCAGGGACTAGCGGGCACAGATACGCAGTATTTT
CASSSQGLAGTDTQYF
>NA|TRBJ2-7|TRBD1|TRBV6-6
TGTGCCAGCGGACCAACCGGCGGGACAGGCTTGTACGAGCAGTACTTC
CASGPTGGTGLYEQYF
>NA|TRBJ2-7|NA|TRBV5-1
TGCGCCAGCAGCTTAATCCCGGCCAGGGGTTCCCACGAGCAGTACTTC
CASSLIPARGSHEQYF
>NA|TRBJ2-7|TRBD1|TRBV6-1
TGTGCCAGCAGTGAGTGGACAGGGGTCCCCTACGAGCAGTACTTC
CASSEWTGVPYEQYF
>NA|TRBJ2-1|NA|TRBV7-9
TGTGCCAGCAGCCACCGGGATCCGCCCTACAATGAGCAGTTCTTC
CASSHRDPPYNEQFF
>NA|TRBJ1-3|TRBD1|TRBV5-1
TGCGCCAGCAGCTTGGCCGGGACAGGGGGAGACACCATATATTTT
CASSLAGTGGDTIYF
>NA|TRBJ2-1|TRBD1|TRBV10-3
TGTGCCATCAGTGACTCAGGGGGTGGGGAGCAGTTCTTC
CAISDSGGGEQFF
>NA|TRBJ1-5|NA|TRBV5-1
TGCGCCAGCAGCTTGGGTAACAGGGAAATCGAGCCCCAGCATTTT
CASSLGNREIEPQHF
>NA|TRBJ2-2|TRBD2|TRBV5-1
TGCGCCAGCAGCGGGACTAGCGAGAACACCGGGGAGCTGTTTTTT
CASSGTSENTGELFF
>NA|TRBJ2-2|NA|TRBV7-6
TGTGCCAGCAGCTTAGGAGGGGGGAACACCGGGGAGCTGTTTTTT
CASSLGGGNTGELFF
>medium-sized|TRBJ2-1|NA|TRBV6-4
TGTGCCAGCAGTGACTCGGAGGGACACAATGAGCAGTTCTTC
CASSDSEGHNEQFF
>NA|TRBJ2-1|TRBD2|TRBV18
TGTGCCAGCTCACCACCACTAGCGGGAGGACGGGGTGAGCAGTTCTTC
CASSPPLAGGRGEQFF
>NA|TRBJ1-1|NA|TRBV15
TGTGCCACCAGCTCCCGGACAGACACTGAAGCTTTCTTT
CATSSRTDTEAFF
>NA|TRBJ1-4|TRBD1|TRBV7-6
TGTGCCAGCAGTTCAGGGGGCGGTCAGGAAAAACTGTTTTTT
CASSSGGGQEKLFF
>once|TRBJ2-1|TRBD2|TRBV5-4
TGTGCCAGCAGCTCGGGGGGGGGCGATTACAATGAGCAGTTCTTC
CASSSGGGDYNEQFF
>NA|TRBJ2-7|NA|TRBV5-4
TGTGCCAGCAGCTTGGCGGGCGAGCAGTACTTC
CASSLAGEQYF
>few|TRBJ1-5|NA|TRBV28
TGTGCCAGCAGTAATGGGGGGGCCCAGCAGCCCCAGCATTTT
CASSNGGAQQPQHF
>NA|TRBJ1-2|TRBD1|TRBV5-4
TGTGCCAGCAGCTACGGACAGGGATACTATGGCTACACCTTC
CASSYGQGYYGYTF
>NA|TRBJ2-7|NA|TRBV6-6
TGTGCCAGCAGTTACGAACGACAGGCCTACGAGCAGTACTTC
CASSYERQAYEQYF
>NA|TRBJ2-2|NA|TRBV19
TGTGCCAGTAGTCCGGGACACAACACCGGGGAGCTGTTTTTT
CASSPGHNTGELFF
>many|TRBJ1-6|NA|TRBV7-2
TGTGCCAGCAGCTTAGATGGACAGCCTAATTCACCCCTCCACTTT
CASSLDGQPNSPLHF
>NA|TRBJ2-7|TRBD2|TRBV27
TGTGCCAGCAGTTCGGGGACTAGCGGGAGAGGCGAGCAGTACTTC
CASSSGTSGRGEQYF
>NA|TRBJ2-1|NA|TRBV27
TGTGCCAGCAGTTTGGGGAGGCGGCTCTCCTACAATGAGCAGTTCTTC
CASSLGRRLSYNEQFF
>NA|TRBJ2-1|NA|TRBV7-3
TGTGCCAGCAGCTTAAGTAGCGTTGCCTACAATGAGCAGTTCTTC
CASSLSSVAYNEQFF
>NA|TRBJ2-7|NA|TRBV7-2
TGTGCCAGCAGCTTCCAGAGCGCCAGCTCCTACGAGCAGTACTTC
CASSFQSASSYEQYF
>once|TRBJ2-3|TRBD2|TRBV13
TGTGCCAGCAGCCGGGGGGGAGGGAGGGGTCTCGGCGCAGATACGCAGTATTTT
CASSRGGGRGLGADTQYF
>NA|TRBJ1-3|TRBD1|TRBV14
TGTGCCAGCAGCCAAGGACAGGGTACGGGAGGAAACACCATATATTTT
CASSQGQGTGGNTIYF
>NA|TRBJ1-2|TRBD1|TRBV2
TGTGCCAGCATTAACAACAGGGGGGAGTATGGCTACACCTTC
CASINNRGEYGYTF
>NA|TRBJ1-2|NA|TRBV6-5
TGTGCCAGCAGGGCGGACAGATACGGCTATGGCTACACCTTC
CASRADRYGYGYTF
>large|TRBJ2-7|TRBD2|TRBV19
TGTGCCAGTAGTCTGACTAGCTCCAGCTCCTACGAGCAGTACTTC
CASSLTSSSSYEQYF
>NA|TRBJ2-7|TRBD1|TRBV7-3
TGTGCCAGCAGCTTAGAGGTCGACAGGGAAGAGCAGTACTTC
CASSLEVDREEQYF
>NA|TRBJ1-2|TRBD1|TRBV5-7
TGTGCCAGCAGCACGGGACAGGGGGTGAATGGCTACACCTTC
CASSTGQGVNGYTF
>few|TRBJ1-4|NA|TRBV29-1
TGCAGCGTTGGACAGCCTAATGAAAAACTGTTTTTT
CSVGQPNEKLFF
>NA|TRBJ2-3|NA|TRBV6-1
TGTGCCAGTATCGGGACTTATTACACAGATACGCAGTATTTT
CASIGTYYTDTQYF
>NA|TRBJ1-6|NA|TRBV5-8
TGTGCCAGCAGCTCCGGACACTATAATTCACCCCTCCACTTT
CASSSGHYNSPLHF
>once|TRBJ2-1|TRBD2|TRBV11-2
TGTGCCAGCAGCCCCGAATGGCCACTAGCGGGGGAGGTTGAGCAGTTCTTC
CASSPEWPLAGEVEQFF
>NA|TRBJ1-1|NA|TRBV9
TGTGCCAGCAGCGTTGGGACTGCGACGTACGCTGAAGCTTTCTTT
CASSVGTATYAEAFF
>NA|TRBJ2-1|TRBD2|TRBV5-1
TGCGCCAGCAGCTTGGAGGCTAGCGGGAGCGACGAGCAGTTCTTC
CASSLEASGSDEQFF
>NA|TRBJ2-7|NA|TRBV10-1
TGCGCCAGCAGTGTCGGGGGTCCCGGGGATGAGCAGTACTTC
CASSVGGPGDEQYF
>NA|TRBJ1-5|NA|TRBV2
TGTGCCAGCAGTGTTACCAGGGATGAGCAGCCCCAGCATTTT
CASSVTRDEQPQHF
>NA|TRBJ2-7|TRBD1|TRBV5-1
TGCGCCAGCAGCTTGATCTTGGGACAGGGTTCCTACGAGCAGTACTTC
CASSLILGQGSYEQYF
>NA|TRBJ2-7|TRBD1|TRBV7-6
TGTGCCAGCAGCTTAGGGACAGGGGTGAGCTCCTACGAGCAGTACTTC
CASSLGTGVSSYEQYF
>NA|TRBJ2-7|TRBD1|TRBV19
TGTGCCAGTCAAGCACGGGACAGGTCCTACGAGCAGTACTTC
CASQARDRSYEQYF
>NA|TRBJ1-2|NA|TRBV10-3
TGTGCCATCAGTGAGGGGGGGGCGGGCGGCTACACCTTC
CAISEGGAGGYTF
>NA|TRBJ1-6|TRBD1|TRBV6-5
TGTGCCAGCAGTTACGACAGGGGCAAGTCACCCCTCCACTTT
CASSYDRGKSPLHF
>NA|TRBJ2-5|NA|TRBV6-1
TGTGCCAGCAGTGTTAGCAGTTACAAAGAGACCCAGTACTTC
CASSVSSYKETQYF
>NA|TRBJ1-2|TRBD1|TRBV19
TGTGCCACCGCTCCCGGGACAGGGAATGGCTACACCTTC
CATAPGTGNGYTF
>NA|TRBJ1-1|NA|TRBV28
TGTGCCAGCAGTGTCGGAGGGAACACTGAAGCTTTCTTT
CASSVGGNTEAFF